Following are 24 T cell receptor beta chains from one sample sequenced in a study of cytomegalovirus exposure and HLA in healthy donors. PCR primers comprised 60 Vbeta and 13 Jbeta primers. TCRdb keeps only in-frame clones here, not all; method: immunoSEQ multiplex PCR. The sample records about 130,000 clones, 70% to 75% being singletons. Sequenced sample: PBMCs. Source of these receptors: a man aged 30 to 45 in good health and CMV-seronegative.

The V call is TRBV4-1, the J call TRBJ1-2; 8 positions match TRBD1. Per germline, CDR1 MGHRA and CDR2 YSYEKL. Trimming cost V 0 bases and J 6 bases; bases outside gene matches: 9. The CDR3 loop spans 16 amino acids. CDR3 sequence: CASSQDRTGRLHGYTF. The CDR3 nucleotides are TGCGCCAGCAGCCAAGATCGGACAGGGCGGTTGCATGGCTACACCTTC.

The J gene is TRBJ2-7, the V gene TRBV18, with D maybe TRBD2 (6 bases). Germline V CDR1 and CDR2: KGHSH, LQKENI. This CDR3 has 14 amino acids. V dropped 0 bases and J dropped 4 bases, with 10 bases sitting between them. CDR3 in DNA: TGTGCCAGCTCACCACCGGAGGGCCCATACGAGCAGTACTTC. It is translated as CASSPPEGPYEQYF.

This rearrangement joins TRBV25-1 to TRBJ2-5, with 7 bases matching TRBD2. The CDR3 consists of 15 residues. Germline CDR1 and CDR2: MGHDK and SYGVNS. V lost 1 base and J lost 2; bases outside the gene matches: 4. Here the CDR3 reads CASSESRTRQETQYF. CDR3 DNA: TGTGCCAGCAGTGAATCGAGGACTAGACAAGAGACCCAGTACTTC.

This CDR3 is CASSPSTEAFF. For the CDR3, the DNA is TGTGCCAGCAGCCCCTCTACTGAAGCTTTCTTT. The V call is TRBV11-2, the J call TRBJ1-1, with D hard to call. Trimming cost V 5 bases and J 5 bases, with 6 bases left between them. The CDR3 totals 11 residues. CDR1 SGHAT and CDR2 FQNNGV come from the germline V gene. The full variable domain, with the rest looked up from reference TRBV11-2 and TRBJ1-1, is EAGVAQSPRYKIIEKRQSVAFWCNPISGHATLYWYQQILGQGPKLLIQFQNNGVVDDSQLPKDRFSAERLKGVDSTLKIQPAKLEDSAVYLCASSPSTEAFFGQGTRLTVV.

This clone was seen a single time. The chain joins TRBV28 to TRBJ1-2; no clear D. Germline V gene lookup returns CDR1 MDHEN and CDR2 SYDVKM. Between the trimmed V and J ends, which lost 8 bases and 6 bases, there was a span of 13 bases. CDR3 size: 12 residues. This CDR3 reads CASQWGSDGYTF. The CDR3 bases are TGTGCCAGCCAATGGGGTAGCGATGGCTACACCTTC.

This chain joins TRBV4-2 and TRBJ2-7; D gene uncertain. Between the trimmed V and J ends, which lost 5 bases and 9 bases, there was a span of 11 bases. CDR3 length: 11 amino acids. The germline CDR1 and CDR2 sequences are LGHNA and YNFKEQ. This CDR3 reads CASSSLGRQYF. The CDR3 nucleotides are TGTGCCAGCAGCTCCCTAGGCAGGCAGTACTTC.

This chain links TRBV5-1 with TRBJ1-4; maybe TRBD1 (5 bases). The V and J ends lost 5 bases and 8 bases respectively, with 16 bases between them. CDR3 size: 14 residues. CDR1 and CDR2 (germline): SGHRS, YFSETQ. The CDR3 reads CASRVGQDIEKLFF. CDR3 sequence (DNA): TGCGCCAGCAGGGTGGGGCAGGACATCGAAAAACTGTTTTTT.

This CDR3 reads CASSPFRGSTDTQYF. For the CDR3, the DNA is TGCGCCAGCAGCCCATTTAGGGGAAGCACAGATACGCAGTATTTT. This chain joins TRBV4-1 and TRBJ2-3; a possible D gene is TRBD1 (5 bases). The CDR3 runs to 15 residues. V lost 4 bases to trimming and J lost 0 bases, with 11 bases between them. From germline, CDR1 is MGHRA and CDR2 YSYEKL.

The genes are TRBV5-5 and TRBJ2-5, with 9 bases aligning to TRBD1. The V and J ends lost 4 bases and 5 bases, in that order; junction bases with no gene match: 6. Looked up from germline, CDR1 is SGHKS and CDR2 is YYEKEE (reference sequence). CDR3 length: 14 amino acids. CDR3 amino acids: CASSGGDRVETQYF. CDR3 coding DNA: TGTGCCAGCAGCGGAGGGGACAGGGTGGAGACCCAGTACTTC.

With regard to this clone: Germline is not matched at one junction end, which may reflect a read error. The chain uses TRBV7-7 and TRBJ2-2; 7 bases are a match to TRBD1. The CDR3 contains 14 residues. Germline loops: CDR1 SSHAT, CDR2 FNYEAQ (reference sequence). DNA for the CDR3: TGTGCTAGCAGCGACAGGGCCGGGACCGGGGAGCTGTTTTTT. It is translated as CASSDRAGTGELFF.

J is TRBJ2-7 and V is TRBV5-5, with a possible D match to TRBD1 (5 bases). CDR3 length: 15 residues. CDR1 and CDR2 (germline): SGHKS, YYEKEE (reference sequence). The V end was cut by 3 bases, the J end by 2 bases, with 15 bases between. The CDR3 here is CASSSPQQVAYEQYF. CDR3 coding DNA: TGTGCCAGCAGCTCACCTCAACAGGTGGCCTACGAGCAGTACTTC.

V gene TRBV2 combines with J gene TRBJ1-2; TRBD1 might be the D (5 bases). CDR1 and CDR2 (germline): SNHLY, FYNNEI. Trimming left V 3 bases short and J 7 bases short, with 12 bases between. The CDR3 consists of 13 residues. This CDR3 reads CASSDREIFGYTF. The CDR3 DNA reads as TGTGCCAGCAGTGACAGGGAAATCTTTGGCTACACCTTC.

The J gene is TRBJ2-1, the V gene TRBV18, with 9 bases that match TRBD1. V was pared by 3 bases and J by 5 bases, with 5 bases of the junction left unmatched. This CDR3 is 15 amino acids long. Germline V lookup: CDR1 KGHSH, CDR2 LQKENI. The CDR3 region has the DNA TGTGCCAGCTCACCGGGACAGGGACCGCACAATGAGCAGTTCTTC. This translates into CASSPGQGPHNEQFF. The full variable domain, completed using reference TRBV18 and TRBJ2-1, is NAGVMQNPRHLVRRRGQEARLRCSPMKGHSHVYWYRQLPEEGLKFMVYLQKENIIDESGMPKERFSAEFPKEGPSILRIQQVVRGDSAAYFCASSPGQGPHNEQFFGPGTRLTVL.

V is TRBV4-2 and J is TRBJ2-7, with TRBD2 matching over 11 bases. The junction had 10 bases not matched to a gene; V was cut back by 0 bases and J by 6 bases. From germline, CDR1 is LGHNA and CDR2 YNFKEQ. The CDR3 sequence is 17 residues long. DNA for the CDR3: TGTGCCAGCAGCCAAGACGGGGGACTAGCGGATCTGGTCGAGCAGTACTTC. Its translation is CASSQDGGLADLVEQYF.

The chain links TRBV11-3 to TRBJ2-5; TRBD2 aligns across 11 bases. The CDR3 covers 15 residues. J was trimmed by 4 bases and V by 1 base; bases with no gene match: 2. The V gene's germline CDR1 is SGHNT and CDR2 YENEEA. CDR3 DNA sequence: TGTGCCAGCAGCTTAGGGCTAGCGGGGGGAGAGACCCAGTACTTC. Protein product: CASSLGLAGGETQYF.

This clone was found a few times. J is TRBJ1-1 and V is TRBV7-9; 7 bases fit TRBD1. Germline V gene sequence: CDR1 SEHNR, CDR2 FQNEAQ (reference sequence). The CDR3 length is 14 residues. After removal of 5 bases from V and 8 bases from J, the junction contained 11 bases not matched to a gene. The CDR3 DNA reads as TGTGCCAGCAGCCCCCGGGCAGGGGGTCCCGAAGCTTTCTTT. Translation: CASSPRAGGPEAFF. The variable domain in full, completed from reference TRBV7-9 and TRBJ1-1, reads DTGVSQNPRHKITKRGQNVTFRCDPISEHNRLYWYRQTLGQGPEFLTYFQNEAQLEKSRLLSDRFSAERPKGSFSTLEIQRTEQGDSAMYLCASSPRAGGPEAFFGQGTRLTVV.

J is TRBJ2-7 and V is TRBV7-9; D might be TRBD1 (6 bases). V lost 5 bases and J 5 bases, leaving 16 bases between the germline ends. This CDR3 has 14 amino acids. Germline values: CDR1 SEHNR, CDR2 FQNEAQ (reference sequence). CDR3 coding DNA: TGTGCCAGCAGCCTGACAGGCCGCGACAACGAGCAGTACTTC. It yields the protein CASSLTGRDNEQYF.

The rearrangement links TRBV7-8 to TRBJ1-1; D not certain. The CDR3 is 11 residues long. V was cut by 5 bases and J by 2 bases, with 3 bases left in between. From germline, CDR1 is SGHVS and CDR2 FQNEAQ. The CDR3 region has the DNA TGTGCCAGCAGCACAAACACTGAAGCTTTCTTT. Its translation is CASSTNTEAFF.

This clone appeared a few times. The genes are TRBV30 and TRBJ2-6; weak D call: TRBD2 (6 bases). V was trimmed by 0 bases and J by 2 bases, leaving 14 bases between them. Looked up from germline, CDR1 is GTSNPN and CDR2 is SVGIG (reference sequence). CDR3 size: 17 residues. CDR3 sequence (DNA): TGTGCCTGGAGTGTCTGGCAGGGACTGGCTGGGGCCAACGTCCTGACTTTC. Translating gives CAWSVWQGLAGANVLTF.

This clone was seen only a few times. The rearrangement uses TRBV5-1 and TRBJ2-7; TRBD1 agrees at 8 bases. V lost 3 bases, J lost 3 bases, and 5 bases stayed unmatched. Germline CDR1 SGHRS, CDR2 YFSETQ. The CDR3 is 14 residues long. In DNA, the CDR3 is TGCGCCAGCAGCTGGAGACAGGGGAACTACGAGCAGTACTTC. Protein product: CASSWRQGNYEQYF.

V usage is TRBV6-5 and J usage is TRBJ2-3; TRBD2 matches 7 bases. The V gene end was trimmed by 6 bases and the J gene end by 3 bases; junction bases not matched to a gene: 9. In germline, CDR1 is MNHEY, CDR2 SVGAGI. The CDR3 contains 15 residues. This CDR3 reads CASSPGVGGTDTQYF. The CDR3 region has the DNA TGTGCCAGCAGCCCTGGTGTGGGAGGGACAGATACGCAGTATTTT.

The chain is built from TRBV4-1 and TRBJ2-1, with 10 bases that match TRBD1. Unmatched junction bases numbered 7, after V lost 3 bases and J lost 8 bases. The CDR3 loop spans 15 amino acids. Per germline, CDR1 MGHRA and CDR2 YSYEKL. Written as DNA, the CDR3 is TGCGCCAGCAGCCAGAGACAGGGGGCCTCTGATGAGCAGTTCTTC. Protein: CASSQRQGASDEQFF.

This rearrangement joins TRBV30 to TRBJ2-5, with 7 bases that match TRBD2. Unmatched junction bases numbered 7, after V lost 4 bases and J lost 5 bases. CDR3 length: 13 amino acids. The germline gives CDR1 GTSNPN, CDR2 SVGIG (reference sequence). CDR3 DNA sequence: TGTGCCTGGACTAGCGGAGCTCCTGAGACCCAGTACTTC. Protein sequence: CAWTSGAPETQYF. The entire variable domain, with the rest obtained from reference TRBV30 and TRBJ2-5, is as follows: SQTIHQWPATLVQPVGSPLSLECTVEGTSNPNLYWYRQAAGRGLQLLFYSVGIGQISSEVPQNLSASRPQDRQFILSSKKLLLSDSGFYLCAWTSGAPETQYFGPGTRLLVL.

The chain uses TRBV5-4 and TRBJ2-1, with TRBD1 matching over 11 bases. Losses at the gene ends were 0 bases for V and 3 bases for J; bases not matched to a gene: 2. The CDR3 is made up of 16 amino acids. CDR1 SGHNT and CDR2 YYREEE come from the germline V gene (reference sequence). CDR3 DNA sequence: TGTGCCAGCAGCTTGGCAGGGACAGGGGGCTACAATGAGCAGTTCTTC. It is translated as CASSLAGTGGYNEQFF.